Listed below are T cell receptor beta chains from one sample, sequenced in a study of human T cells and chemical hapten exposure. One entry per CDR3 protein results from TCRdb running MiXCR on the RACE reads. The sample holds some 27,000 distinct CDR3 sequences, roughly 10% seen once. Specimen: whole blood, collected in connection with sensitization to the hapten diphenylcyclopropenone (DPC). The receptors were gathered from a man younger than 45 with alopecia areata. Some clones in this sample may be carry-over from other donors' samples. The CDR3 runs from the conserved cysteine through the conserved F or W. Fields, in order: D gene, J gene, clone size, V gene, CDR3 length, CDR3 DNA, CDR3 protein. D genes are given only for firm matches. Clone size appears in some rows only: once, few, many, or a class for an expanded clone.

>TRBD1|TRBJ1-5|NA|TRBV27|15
TGTGCCAGCAGTTTAGGGACAGGGGGATATCAGCCCCAGCATTTT
CASSLGTGGYQPQHF
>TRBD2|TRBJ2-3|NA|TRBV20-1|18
TGCAGTGCTAGAGACCCCTCCGGGACTAGCGGGATCACAGATACGCAGTATTTT
CSARDPSGTSGITDTQYF
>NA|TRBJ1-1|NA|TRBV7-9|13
TGTGCCAGCACCAAATCCTACGGCCTGGAAGCTTTCTTT
CASTKSYGLEAFF
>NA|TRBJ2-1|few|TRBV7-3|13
TGTGCCAGCAGCCCCGGGTCGTACCATGAGCAGTTCTTC
CASSPGSYHEQFF
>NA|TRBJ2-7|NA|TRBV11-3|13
TGTGCCAGCAGTTCGACTAGAAGGTACGAGCAGTACTTC
CASSSTRRYEQYF
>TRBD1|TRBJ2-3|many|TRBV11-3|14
TGTGCCAGCAGCACCGGACAGGGGAAGTATACGCAGTATTTT
CASSTGQGKYTQYF
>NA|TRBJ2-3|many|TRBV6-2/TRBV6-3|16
TGTGCCAGCAGTTATTCGGGCTATTCGTCGTCGGATACGCAGTATTTT
CASSYSGYSSSDTQYF
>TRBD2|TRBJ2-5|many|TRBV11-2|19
TGTGCCAGCAGCGGAATGTCGGGACTAGCGGGAGTTGAGGTAGAGACCCAGTACTTC
CASSGMSGLAGVEVETQYF
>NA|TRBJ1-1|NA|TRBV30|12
TGTGCCTGGACCGGCCAGAACACTGAAGCTTTCTTT
CAWTGQNTEAFF
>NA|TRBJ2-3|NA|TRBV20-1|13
TGCAGTGCCCTGGACCCGATAGGGGATACGCAGTATTTT
CSALDPIGDTQYF
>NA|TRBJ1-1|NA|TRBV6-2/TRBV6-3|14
TGTGCCAGCAGCCCCGTGCGGATGAACACTGAAGCTTTCTTT
CASSPVRMNTEAFF
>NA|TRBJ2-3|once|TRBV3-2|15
TGTGCCAGCAGCCAAGCGCTAGCGGGAGCTGATACGCAGTATTTT
CASSQALAGADTQYF
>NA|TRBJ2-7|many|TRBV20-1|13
TGCAGTGCTAGGCGTGAGGGCCTCCACGAGCAGTACTTC
CSARREGLHEQYF
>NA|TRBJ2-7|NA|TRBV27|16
TGTGCCAGCAGTTTACGGGCTGAGGGGGGGCGAGACGAGCAGTACTTC
CASSLRAEGGRDEQYF
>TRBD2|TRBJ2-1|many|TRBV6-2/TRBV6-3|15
TGTGCCAGCAGCCGAGGGACTAGCGGGGGTGATGAGCAGTTCTTC
CASSRGTSGGDEQFF
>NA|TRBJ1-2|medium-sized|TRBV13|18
TGTGCCAGCAGCTTATCCTCTCCGGACAGCTTTCTTAACTATGGCTACACCTTC
CASSLSSPDSFLNYGYTF